This TCR beta chain was retrieved from a study of blood T cell repertoires in COVID-19. Study-wide context: Sources were T cells, B-cell-depleted T cells, or PBMCs; the material itself was cDNA or gDNA.

V was shortened by 3 bases and J by 0 bases, with 8 bases between the two germline ends. This CDR3 is built from 14 residues. CDR1 and CDR2 (germline): SEHNR, FQNEAQ (reference sequence). In the original processing: Estimates of nucleated cell counts were drawn from the amplification of reference gene primers. Assay used: immunoSEQ multiplex PCR; TCRdb lists only in-frame clones, some missing. D and trimming were read from the DNA, whereas the V and J calls and clone size are those reported in that table. The data hold about 120,000 clones, with roughly 90% observed a single time. The rearrangement joins TRBV7-9 to TRBJ1-1; no clear D. This receptor was identified in a man aged 70-80 years who had recovered from COVID-19. The sequenced sample was peripheral blood. CDR3: CASSFPGLNTEAFF. The CDR3, as DNA: TGTGCCAGCAGCTTCCCGGGGTTGAACACTGAAGCTTTCTTT.